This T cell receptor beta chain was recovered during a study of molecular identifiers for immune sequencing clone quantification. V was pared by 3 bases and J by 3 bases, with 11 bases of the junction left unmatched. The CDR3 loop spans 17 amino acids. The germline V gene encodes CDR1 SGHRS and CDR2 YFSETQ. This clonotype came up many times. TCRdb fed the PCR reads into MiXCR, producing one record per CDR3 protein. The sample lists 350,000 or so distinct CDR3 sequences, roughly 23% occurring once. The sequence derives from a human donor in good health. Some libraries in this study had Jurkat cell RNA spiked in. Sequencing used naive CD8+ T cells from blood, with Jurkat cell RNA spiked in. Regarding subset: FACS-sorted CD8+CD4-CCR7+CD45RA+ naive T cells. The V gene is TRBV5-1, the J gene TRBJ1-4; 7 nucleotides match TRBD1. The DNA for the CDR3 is TGCGCCAGCAGCTCCTACAGGGGAATACTTGCTAATGAAAAACTGTTTTTT. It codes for CASSSYRGILANEKLFF.